This passage covers 3 T cell receptor beta chains from one sample sequenced in a study of shared clonotypes between healthy human individuals. Profiling relied on immunoSEQ multiplex PCR, and the TCRdb table lists in-frame clones only, not all of them. The sample includes some 1.5 million clones, about 98% of them seen just once. The sample was naive CD4+ T cells sorted from blood. Subset here: CD45RA+ positively selected. All receptors derive from a man younger than 40 in good health.

This chain links TRBV28 with TRBJ1-2; D is perhaps TRBD1 (6 bases). The CDR3 extends over 16 amino acids. Germline V gene data show CDR1 as MDHEN and CDR2 as SYDVKM. Trimming stripped 3 bases from V and 8 bases from J, with 22 bases between. CDR3 loop: CASSLLGGGGMRGYTF. The CDR3 nucleotides are TGTGCCAGCAGTTTGCTTGGTGGAGGGGGAATGAGAGGCTACACCTTC.

The chain couples TRBV7-6 to TRBJ2-3; D is uncertain. CDR3 length equals 13 residues. The V and J ends lost 2 bases and 4 bases respectively, with 7 bases between them. Looked up from germline, CDR1 is SGHVS and CDR2 is FNYEAQ. CDR3 sequence (DNA): TGTGCCAGCAGCTTACTCGTGTCAGATACGCAGTATTTT. Translating gives CASSLLVSDTQYF.

Here the CDR3 reads CASSGDRVAEAFF. DNA for the CDR3: TGTGCCAGCAGTGGGGACAGGGTAGCTGAAGCTTTCTTT. V gene TRBV28 combines with J gene TRBJ1-1; 9 positions match TRBD1. Germline lookup yields CDR1 MDHEN and CDR2 SYDVKM. Losses at the gene ends were 5 bases for V and 6 bases for J; bases not matched to a gene: 4. The CDR3 runs to 13 residues.